This TCR beta chain appears in the sequencing data of a study of neoadjuvant anti-PD-1 for oral cavity cancer. These oral cavity squamous cell carcinomas were HPV-negative and locally advanced. This CDR3 has 15 amino acids. CDR1 is MNHNY, CDR2 SVGAGI, per germline (reference sequence). Trimming cost V 6 bases and J 1 base, with 15 bases left between them. TCRdb's table, derived via immunoSEQ multiplex PCR, lists solely in-frame clones and lacks some. The sample has about 72,000 clones, around 83% seen once; the top ten hold less than 4%. This clonotype originated in a person aged 35-79 years with oral cavity squamous cell carcinoma. The specimen comprised PBMCs, sampled before nivolumab (anti-PD-1) treatment. This rearrangement joins TRBV6-6 to TRBJ1-1, with D possibly being TRBD1 (6 bases). The CDR3 spells CASRHNYRENTEAFF. The CDR3 region has the DNA TGTGCCAGCAGACACAACTACAGGGAGAACACTGAAGCTTTCTTT.